What follows are 20 T cell receptor beta chains derived from one specimen sequenced in a study of T-cell reconstitution after alpha-beta-depleted transplantation in children. Molecular barcoding with unique molecular identifiers was used for the TCRbeta library. In TCRdb, the PCR reads were re-called with MiXCR into one record per CDR3 protein. This table holds 250,000 to 300,000 distinct CDR3 sequences, 9.9% found once. The sample in question was PBMCs from the stem cell graft donor, obtained from the stem cell graft. All receptors derive from a human donor who donated a stem cell graft to a child with SCID.

This clonotype qualifies as medium-sized. V usage is TRBV6-5 and J usage is TRBJ1-1, with D possibly TRBD1 on 5 matching bases. The CDR3 spans 14 residues. V shed 6 bases and J shed 5 bases, with 16 bases lying between them. CDR1 is MNHEY and CDR2 is SVGAGI in the germline V gene. The DNA for the CDR3 is TGTGCCAGCAGCCCCGTTAGGGCAGGGACTGAAGCTTTCTTT. It encodes CASSPVRAGTEAFF.

The genes are TRBV6-2 or TRBV6-3 and TRBJ2-3; D assignment may be TRBD1 or TRBD2 (5 bases each). V was cut by 6 bases and J by 8 bases, with 21 bases left in between. The germline CDR1 and CDR2 sequences are MNHEY and SVGEGT. The CDR3 extends over 15 amino acids. The DNA for the CDR3 is TGTGCCAGCAGCCTCCGGGACGCCGCGTTGGGTACGCAGTATTTT. Encoded protein: CASSLRDAALGTQYF.

There are a few counts of this clonotype. The V gene is TRBV7-9, the J gene TRBJ1-1, with D unclear. The length of the CDR3 is 13 residues. V gave up 4 bases and J gave up 1 base, with 7 bases separating them. The germline gives CDR1 SEHNR, CDR2 FQNEAQ (reference sequence). The CDR3 sequence is CASSSLQNTEAFF. The CDR3 DNA follows: TGTGCCAGCAGCTCCCTACAGAACACTGAAGCTTTCTTT. Together with reference TRBV7-9 and TRBJ1-1, the CDR3 gives the full variable domain: DTGVSQNPRHKITKRGQNVTFRCDPISEHNRLYWYRQTLGQGPEFLTYFQNEAQLEKSRLLSDRFSAERPKGSFSTLEIQRTEQGDSAMYLCASSSLQNTEAFFGQGTRLTVV.

The rearrangement joins TRBV9 to TRBJ2-2; TRBD2 aligns across 8 bases. Trimming cost V 4 bases and J 4 bases; bases outside gene matches: 6. CDR1 is SGDLS, CDR2 YYNGEE, per germline. The CDR3 totals 15 residues. CDR3 sequence reads: CASSRGGMSTGELFF. Written as DNA, the CDR3 is TGTGCCAGCAGCCGGGGGGGGATGAGCACCGGGGAGCTGTTTTTT.

This clonotype has ten or more counts. The chain joins TRBV6-6 to TRBJ2-5; a weak D match, TRBD1 (6 bases). The CDR3 is made up of 12 amino acids. The V gene's germline CDR1 is MNHNY and CDR2 SVGAGI (reference sequence). Deletions cut 7 bases from V and 7 bases from J, with 13 bases between. CDR3: CASNTGSGTQYF. The CDR3 DNA reads as TGTGCCAGCAATACAGGGTCGGGGACCCAGTACTTC.

DNA for the CDR3: TGTGCCACCAGTGATGGGACCGGAGCGAACACCGGGGAGCTGTTTTTT. As protein: CATSDGTGANTGELFF. The V call is TRBV24-1, the J call TRBJ2-2; D possibly matches TRBD1 or TRBD2 (5 bases each). V gave up 3 bases and J gave up 0 bases, with 10 bases separating them. The CDR3 has 16 amino acids. The germline V gene encodes CDR1 KGHDR and CDR2 SFDVKD.

The chain joins TRBV15 to TRBJ2-3; D is possibly TRBD1 (5 bases). The V end was cut by 0 bases, the J end by 6 bases, with 10 bases between. Germline V gene data show CDR1 as LNHNV and CDR2 as YYDKDF (reference sequence). This CDR3 is 14 amino acids long. In DNA form, the CDR3 reads TGTGCCACCAGCAGAGACAGGGTCGCCGATACGCAGTATTTT. It codes for CATSRDRVADTQYF.

This clonotype was counted at least ten times. The chain joins TRBV9 to TRBJ1-1; perhaps TRBD1 as D (6 bases). Trimming took off 1 base at V and 4 bases at J, with 11 bases between the two ends. Germline-derived CDR1 and CDR2 are SGDLS and YYNGEE. The CDR3 spans 14 residues. The CDR3: CASSVTTGFTEAFF. In DNA form, the CDR3 reads TGTGCCAGCAGCGTAACGACAGGATTCACTGAAGCTTTCTTT. Using reference TRBV9 and TRBJ1-1 for the parts outside the CDR3, the full variable domain is DSGVTQTPKHLITATGQRVTLRCSPRSGDLSVYWYQQSLDQGLQFLIQYYNGEERAKGNILERFSAQQFPDLHSELNLSSLELGDSALYFCASSVTTGFTEAFFGQGTRLTVV.

This clonotype was picked up a small number of times. V and J are TRBV20-1 and TRBJ2-7; D gene ambiguous. CDR3 length: 11 amino acids. Germline V gene lookup returns CDR1 DFQATT and CDR2 SNEGSKA (reference sequence). V was shortened by 7 bases and J by 4 bases, with 11 bases between the two germline ends. The CDR3 DNA is TGCAGTGTAAACGGACCTTACGAGCAGTACTTC. Translating gives CSVNGPYEQYF.

This clonotype was counted at least ten times. The chain recombines TRBV7-8 with TRBJ2-7; 9 bases map to TRBD1. Germline CDR1 is SGHVS and CDR2 is FQNEAQ. The CDR3 has 14 amino acids. J was trimmed by 3 bases and V by 7 bases; bases with no gene match: 7. The CDR3 spells CASKPGTGIYEQYF. The DNA of the CDR3 is TGTGCCAGCAAACCCGGGACAGGGATCTACGAGCAGTACTTC.

This clonotype occurred many times. The chain is built from TRBV9 and TRBJ2-4, with unresolved D. This CDR3 has 14 amino acids. Per germline, CDR1 SGDLS and CDR2 YYNGEE. Deletions cut 0 bases from V and 0 bases from J, with 4 bases between. The CDR3 sequence: CASSVGLAKNIQYF. CDR3 coding DNA: TGTGCCAGCAGCGTAGGGCTAGCCAAAAACATTCAGTACTTC.

This clonotype was counted at least ten times. This chain uses TRBV18 with TRBJ2-1, with unresolved D. Per the germline V gene, CDR1 is KGHSH and CDR2 is LQKENI. Trimming shortened V by 3 bases and J by 7 bases, and 13 bases separated the two germline ends. CDR3 size: 14 residues. The CDR3 nucleotides are TGTGCCAGCTCACCCCTCGACCGCCCGAATGAGCAGTTCTTC. This translates into CASSPLDRPNEQFF.

This rearrangement joins TRBV7-9 to TRBJ2-7; no reliable D call. V gave up 0 bases and J gave up 3 bases, with 9 bases separating them. CDR1 and CDR2 (germline): SEHNR, FQNEAQ (reference sequence). The CDR3 has 14 residues. In DNA, the CDR3 is TGTGCCAGCAGCTTAGCAAGCCCGAACTACGAGCAGTACTTC. This gives the protein CASSLASPNYEQYF.

This sequence joins TRBV5-1 and TRBJ2-3; D gene unclear. The germline gives CDR1 SGHRS, CDR2 YFSETQ. The CDR3 is made up of 16 amino acids. Between the trimmed V and J ends, which lost 0 bases and 0 bases, there was a span of 11 bases. CDR3 protein: CASSLGQLESTDTQYF. The DNA of the CDR3 is TGCGCCAGCAGCTTGGGCCAGCTGGAAAGCACAGATACGCAGTATTTT.

In its sample, this clonotype was seen many times. The chain links TRBV10-3 to TRBJ2-1, with D tentatively TRBD1 (5 bases). CDR3 length: 15 residues. V shed 2 bases and J shed 8 bases, with 16 bases lying between them. Germline V gene data show CDR1 as ENHRY and CDR2 as SYGVKD. The CDR3 DNA sequence: TGTGCCATCAGTGAGCCGCTCAAAACAGGCGATGAGCAGTTCTTC. Amino acid sequence: CAISEPLKTGDEQFF.

The chain links TRBV20-1 to TRBJ2-7; a possible D gene is TRBD2 (6 bases). Germline V lookup: CDR1 DFQATT, CDR2 SNEGSKA (reference sequence). The V and J ends lost 0 bases and 5 bases respectively, with 8 bases between them. The length of the CDR3 is 12 residues. This CDR3 reads CSARDRRDEQYF. Written as DNA, the CDR3 is TGCAGTGCTAGAGATAGGAGGGACGAGCAGTACTTC.

A few counts support this clonotype. The chain recombines TRBV4-1 with TRBJ1-1; D ambiguous. Germline CDR1 reads MGHRA; CDR2 reads YSYEKL. The CDR3 totals 16 residues. The V gene lost 4 bases and the J gene lost 5 bases, with 20 bases spanning the gap. The CDR3 here is CASSLSSHPLETEAFF. The CDR3 region has the DNA TGCGCCAGCAGCCTTTCCAGCCACCCCTTAGAAACTGAAGCTTTCTTT.

The chain is built from TRBV7-3 and TRBJ2-1; no clear D. The CDR3 loop spans 15 amino acids. Germline values: CDR1 SGHTA, CDR2 FQGTGA. V was cut by 5 bases and J by 4 bases, with 15 bases left in between. This CDR3 is CASSRRWAQYNEQFF. CDR3 in DNA: TGTGCCAGCAGCCGACGGTGGGCTCAATACAATGAGCAGTTCTTC.

The V gene is TRBV6-1, the J gene TRBJ1-2; possible D gene TRBD1, 6 bases. Germline V gene sequence: CDR1 MNHNS, CDR2 SASEGT. The V gene lost 3 bases and the J gene lost 4 bases, with 9 bases spanning the gap. The CDR3 has 13 residues. CDR3 amino acids: CASSDGQIYGYTF. For the CDR3, the DNA is TGTGCCAGCAGTGACGGACAGATCTATGGCTACACCTTC.

V gene TRBV12-3 or TRBV12-4 combines with J gene TRBJ1-2, with D perhaps TRBD1 (5 bases). The CDR3 contains 14 residues. The V gene lost 5 bases and the J gene lost 8 bases, with 18 bases spanning the gap. CDR3 DNA: TGTGCCAGCAGTCGCCCGGGGCCTTCGGAGGGCTACACCTTC. Encoded protein: CASSRPGPSEGYTF.